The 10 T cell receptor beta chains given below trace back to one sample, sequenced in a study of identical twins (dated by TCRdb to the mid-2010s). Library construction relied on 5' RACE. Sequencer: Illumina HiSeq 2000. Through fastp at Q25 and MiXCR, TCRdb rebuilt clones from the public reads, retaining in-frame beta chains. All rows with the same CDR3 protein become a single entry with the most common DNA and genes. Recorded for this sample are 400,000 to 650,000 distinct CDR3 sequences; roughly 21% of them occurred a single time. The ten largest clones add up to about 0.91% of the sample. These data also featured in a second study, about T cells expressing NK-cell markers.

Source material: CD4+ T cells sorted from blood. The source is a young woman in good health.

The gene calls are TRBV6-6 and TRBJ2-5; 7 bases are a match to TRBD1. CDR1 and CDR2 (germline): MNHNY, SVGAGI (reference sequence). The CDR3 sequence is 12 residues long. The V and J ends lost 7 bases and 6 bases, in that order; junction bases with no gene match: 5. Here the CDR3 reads CASTATGKTQYF. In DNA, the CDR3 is TGTGCCAGCACCGCGACAGGGAAGACCCAGTACTTC.

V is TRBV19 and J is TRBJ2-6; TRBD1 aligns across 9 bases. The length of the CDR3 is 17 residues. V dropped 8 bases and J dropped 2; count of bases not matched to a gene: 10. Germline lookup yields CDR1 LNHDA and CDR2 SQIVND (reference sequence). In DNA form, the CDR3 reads TGTGCCAGTGACAAACAGGGGGCGCGGGCTGGGGCCAACGTCCTGACTTTC. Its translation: CASDKQGARAGANVLTF.

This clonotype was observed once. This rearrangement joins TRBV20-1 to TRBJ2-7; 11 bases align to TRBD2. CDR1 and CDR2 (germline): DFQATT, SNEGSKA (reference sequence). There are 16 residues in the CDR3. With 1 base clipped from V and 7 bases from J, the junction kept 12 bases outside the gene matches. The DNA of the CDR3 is TGCAGTGCTAGAGTGCGTGGGACTAGCGGTTCGAGAGAGCAGTACTTC. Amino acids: CSARVRGTSGSREQYF.

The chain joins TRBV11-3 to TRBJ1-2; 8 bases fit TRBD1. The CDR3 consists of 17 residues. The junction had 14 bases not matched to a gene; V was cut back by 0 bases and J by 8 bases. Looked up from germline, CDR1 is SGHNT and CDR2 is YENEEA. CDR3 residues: CASSLEGRLDRVRGYTF. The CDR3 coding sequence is TGTGCCAGCAGCTTAGAAGGACGGCTGGACAGGGTCAGAGGCTACACCTTC.

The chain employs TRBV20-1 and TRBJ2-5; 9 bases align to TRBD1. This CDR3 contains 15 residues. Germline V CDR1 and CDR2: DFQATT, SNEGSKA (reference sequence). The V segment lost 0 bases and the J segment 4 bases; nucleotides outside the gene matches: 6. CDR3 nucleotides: TGCAGTGCTAGAGAAGGGACAGGGAGGACAGAGACCCAGTACTTC. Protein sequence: CSAREGTGRTETQYF.

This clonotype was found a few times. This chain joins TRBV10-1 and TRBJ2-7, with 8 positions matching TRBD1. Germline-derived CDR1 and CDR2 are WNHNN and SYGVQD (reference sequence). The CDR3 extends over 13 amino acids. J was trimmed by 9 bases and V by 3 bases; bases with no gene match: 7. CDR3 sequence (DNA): TGCGCCAGCAGTGACAGGGGGCGAGTTGGGCAGTACTTC. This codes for CASSDRGRVGQYF.

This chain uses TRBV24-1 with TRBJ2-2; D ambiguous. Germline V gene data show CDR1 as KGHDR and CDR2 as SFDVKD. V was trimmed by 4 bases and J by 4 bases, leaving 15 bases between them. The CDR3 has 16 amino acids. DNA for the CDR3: TGTGCCACCAGTGACCCCGCCTCGGACGGCACCGGGGAGCTGTTTTTT. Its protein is CATSDPASDGTGELFF.

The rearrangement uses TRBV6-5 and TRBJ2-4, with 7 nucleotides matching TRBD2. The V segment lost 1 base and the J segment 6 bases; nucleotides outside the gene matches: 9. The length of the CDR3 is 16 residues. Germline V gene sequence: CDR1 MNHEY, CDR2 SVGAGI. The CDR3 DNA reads TGTGCCAGCAGTTACTGGGTTGGGGGGGACCGAAACATTCAGTACTTC. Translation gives CASSYWVGGDRNIQYF.

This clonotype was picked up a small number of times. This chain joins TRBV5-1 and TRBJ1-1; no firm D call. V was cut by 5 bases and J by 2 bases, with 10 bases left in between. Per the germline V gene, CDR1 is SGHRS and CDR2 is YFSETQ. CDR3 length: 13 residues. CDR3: CASRGTVNTEAFF. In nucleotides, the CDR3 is TGCGCCAGCAGAGGAACAGTCAACACTGAAGCTTTCTTT.

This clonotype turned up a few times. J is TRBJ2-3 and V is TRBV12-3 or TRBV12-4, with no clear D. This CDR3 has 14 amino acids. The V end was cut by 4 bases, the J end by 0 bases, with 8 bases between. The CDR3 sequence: CASSSRDSTDTQYF. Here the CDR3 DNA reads TGTGCCAGCAGTTCCAGAGATAGCACAGATACGCAGTATTTT.